These 30 T cell receptor beta chains were all obtained from the same sample, sequenced in a study of cytomegalovirus exposure and HLA in healthy donors. TCRdb's table, derived via immunoSEQ multiplex PCR, lists solely in-frame clones and lacks some. The table includes roughly 130,000 clones, about nine tenths detected once. Specimen: PBMCs. The receptors shown here come from a man aged 25-45 years in good health and CMV-seronegative.

The chain recombines TRBV4-3 with TRBJ1-2, with unresolved D. Germline V lookup: CDR1 LGHNA, CDR2 YSLEER. This CDR3 is 13 amino acids long. Trimming took off 1 base at V and 8 bases at J, with 11 bases between the two ends. CDR3 nucleotides: TGCGCCAGCAGCCAAGGGGGAGTGTCGGGCTACACCTTC. Translated: CASSQGGVSGYTF.

This chain joins TRBV29-1 and TRBJ2-1; D may be TRBD2 (5 bases). Germline V gives CDR1 SQVTM, CDR2 ANQGSEA. The CDR3 loop spans 15 amino acids. Deletions cut 3 bases from V and 3 bases from J, with 15 bases between. CDR3 sequence reads: CSVDRGRQNYNEQFF. DNA of the CDR3: TGCAGCGTTGATCGGGGTAGACAAAACTACAATGAGCAGTTCTTC.

Written as DNA, the CDR3 is TGCGCCAGCAGCTTTAAACAGGGCAAGTTATACGAGCAGTACTTC. As protein: CASSFKQGKLYEQYF. This chain links TRBV5-1 with TRBJ2-5; D possibly corresponds to TRBD1 (6 bases). The J call may be faulty, since TRBJ2-7 better matches the DNA end. The CDR3 sequence is 15 residues long. Germline V gene lookup returns CDR1 SGHRS and CDR2 YFSETQ.

The chain is built from TRBV5-6 and TRBJ2-7; D gene unclear. The CDR3 length is 13 residues. V was trimmed by 4 bases and J by 2 bases, leaving 10 bases between them. The germline V gene encodes CDR1 SGHDT and CDR2 YYEEEE. The CDR3: CASSPSHPYEQYF. DNA for the CDR3: TGTGCCAGCAGCCCTAGTCATCCCTACGAGCAGTACTTC.

The rearrangement joins TRBV2 to TRBJ2-3; possible D gene TRBD1, 5 bases. This CDR3 spans 14 amino acids. Germline V gives CDR1 SNHLY, CDR2 FYNNEI. Trimming removed 2 bases at V and 2 bases at J, with 8 bases between. The CDR3 reads CASSERQSTDTQYF. CDR3 DNA sequence: TGTGCCAGCAGTGAAAGACAGTCCACAGATACGCAGTATTTT.

The V gene is TRBV9, the J gene TRBJ1-1; the match to TRBD1 covers 9 bases. V was pared by 4 bases and J by 10 bases, with 14 bases of the junction left unmatched. The CDR3 is 15 amino acids. CDR1 and CDR2 from the germline V gene are SGDLS and YYNGEE. This chain's CDR3 is CASSPRDREWGRAFF. CDR3 nucleotides: TGTGCCAGCAGCCCCCGGGACAGGGAGTGGGGCCGAGCTTTCTTT.

This chain's CDR3 is CASSHGQAATNEKLFF. CDR3 in DNA: TGTGCCAGCAGCCACGGACAGGCTGCAACTAATGAAAAACTGTTTTTT. The chain links TRBV5-4 to TRBJ1-4, with 7 bases lining up with TRBD1. The CDR3 length is 16 residues. Germline V gene lookup returns CDR1 SGHNT and CDR2 YYREEE (reference sequence). Trimming at V came to 4 bases and at J to 0 bases, leaving 6 bases not matched to a gene.

The chain is built from TRBV2 and TRBJ2-3; no clear D. Germline loops: CDR1 SNHLY, CDR2 FYNNEI. The CDR3 covers 13 residues. Trimming took off 4 bases at V and 4 bases at J, with 9 bases between the two ends. The CDR3 DNA follows: TGTGCCAGCAGTGCGCAGCAGGCAGATACGCAGTATTTT. Residues: CASSAQQADTQYF.

This sequence joins TRBV19 and TRBJ2-2, with 12 bases lining up with TRBD1. V lost 8 bases and J lost 6; bases outside the gene matches: 1. Germline CDR1 and CDR2: LNHDA and SQIVND (reference sequence). This CDR3 contains 13 residues. The CDR3 nucleotides are TGTGCCAGTTGGGACAGGGGGCCCGGGGAGCTGTTTTTT. This encodes CASWDRGPGELFF.

The chain combines TRBV28 with TRBJ2-7; 8 nucleotides line up with TRBD1. Germline CDR1 is MDHEN and CDR2 is SYDVKM. The CDR3 extends over 15 amino acids. V was clipped by 7 bases and J by 5 bases; unmatched bases: 13. CDR3 residues: CASIKRAGGFNEQYF. DNA of the CDR3: TGTGCCAGCATCAAAAGGGCAGGGGGCTTTAACGAGCAGTACTTC.

The rearrangement uses TRBV6-1 and TRBJ2-7; TRBD2 agrees at 7 bases. The CDR3 is 14 residues long. Germline V gene sequence: CDR1 MNHNS, CDR2 SASEGT. After removal of 7 bases from V and 3 bases from J, the junction contained 9 bases not matched to a gene. This CDR3 reads CASIAGDLLYEQYF. The CDR3 DNA sequence: TGTGCCAGCATCGCGGGAGACCTCCTCTACGAGCAGTACTTC.

V gene TRBV5-1 combines with J gene TRBJ2-7; D not resolved. CDR3 length: 14 residues. From germline, CDR1 is SGHRS and CDR2 YFSETQ. V lost 5 bases and J 0 bases, leaving 12 bases between the germline ends. The CDR3 sequence: CASSPTAPSYEQYF. CDR3 nucleotides: TGCGCCAGCAGTCCCACAGCCCCCTCCTACGAGCAGTACTTC.

The count of this clone is one. The V gene is TRBV12-5, the J gene TRBJ1-5; 8 bases map to TRBD1. The V and J ends lost 7 bases and 7 bases, in that order; junction bases with no gene match: 9. This CDR3 region has 14 residues. Germline CDR1 reads LGHNT; CDR2 reads FRNRAP. The CDR3 nucleotides read TGTGCTAGTGCCCAGGACAGGGCCTTCCAGCCCCAGCATTTT. This sequence encodes CASAQDRAFQPQHF.

This chain uses TRBV9 with TRBJ1-4, with D maybe TRBD1 (6 bases). V lost 0 bases to trimming and J lost 5 bases, with 11 bases between them. The CDR3 has 15 residues. The germline CDR1 and CDR2 sequences are SGDLS and YYNGEE. The CDR3 DNA follows: TGTGCCAGCAGCGTAGGACAGGTCGGGAATGAAAAACTGTTTTTT. Translating gives CASSVGQVGNEKLFF.

The chain is built from TRBV30 and TRBJ1-2; a possible D gene is TRBD1 (5 bases). The CDR3 totals 14 residues. Germline V lookup: CDR1 GTSNPN, CDR2 SVGIG (reference sequence). V dropped 2 bases and J dropped 6 bases, with 16 bases sitting between them. The DNA of the CDR3 is TGTGCCTGGAGTTTGGGGCCGAATCGGGATGGCTACACCTTC. Translated, it gives CAWSLGPNRDGYTF. The whole variable domain, filled in from reference TRBV30 and TRBJ1-2, reads SQTIHQWPATLVQPVGSPLSLECTVEGTSNPNLYWYRQAAGRGLQLLFYSVGIGQISSEVPQNLSASRPQDRQFILSSKKLLLSDSGFYLCAWSLGPNRDGYTFGSGTRLTVV.

The gene calls are TRBV9 and TRBJ2-5; TRBD1 aligns across 7 bases. CDR3 length equals 13 residues. J lost 5 bases, V lost 1 base, and 2 bases had no gene match. In germline, CDR1 is SGDLS, CDR2 YYNGEE. Here the CDR3 reads CASSVHRGETQYF. The CDR3 region has the DNA TGTGCCAGCAGCGTACACAGGGGTGAGACCCAGTACTTC.

This clone was counted a few times. This chain joins TRBV9 and TRBJ2-2; weak D call: TRBD1 (6 bases). V was trimmed by 6 bases and J by 0 bases, leaving 9 bases between them. The CDR3 runs 14 residues. Looked up from germline, CDR1 is SGDLS and CDR2 is YYNGEE. CDR3 amino acids: CASTRDTNTGELFF. CDR3 sequence (DNA): TGTGCCAGCACCCGGGACACGAACACCGGGGAGCTGTTTTTT.

V usage is TRBV5-1 and J usage is TRBJ2-4; 8 positions match TRBD2. Germline CDR1 is SGHRS and CDR2 is YFSETQ. J lost 3 bases, V lost 7 bases, and 18 bases had no gene match. CDR3 length: 18 amino acids. The CDR3, as DNA: TGCGCCAGCGGACGGGCGCCGGGTAGCGGGGACGACAAAAACATTCAGTACTTC. Translated: CASGRAPGSGDDKNIQYF.

V is TRBV5-1 and J is TRBJ1-1; 8 bases map to TRBD1. CDR3 length equals 15 residues. The V and J ends lost 0 bases and 1 base, in that order; junction bases with no gene match: 2. Germline CDR1 reads SGHRS; CDR2 reads YFSETQ. The CDR3 DNA is TGCGCCAGCAGCTTGGGACAGGGGAGGAACACTGAAGCTTTCTTT. This codes for CASSLGQGRNTEAFF.

This clone appeared a few times. The rearrangement uses TRBV9 and TRBJ1-1; D may be TRBD1 (6 bases). V lost 4 bases and J lost 6, with 19 bases in between. The CDR3 contains 15 residues. Germline V gene sequence: CDR1 SGDLS, CDR2 YYNGEE. Here the CDR3 reads CASSPRTVPGSEAFF. Here the CDR3 DNA reads TGTGCCAGCAGCCCCCGGACAGTGCCGGGTTCTGAAGCTTTCTTT.

The rearrangement uses TRBV2 and TRBJ1-2; D is undetermined. Per germline, CDR1 SNHLY and CDR2 FYNNEI. V lost 9 bases and J 8 bases, leaving 10 bases between the germline ends. This CDR3 region has 10 residues. The CDR3 nucleotides are TGTGCCAGTTACAGTGGGGGCTACACCTTC. It encodes CASYSGGYTF.

The chain uses TRBV18 and TRBJ2-7; TRBD2 agrees at 8 bases. The V segment lost 3 bases and the J segment 7 bases; nucleotides outside the gene matches: 11. Per the germline V gene, CDR1 is KGHSH and CDR2 is LQKENI. CDR3 length: 15 amino acids. Here the CDR3 reads CASSPLAGPTGEQYF. For the CDR3, the DNA is TGTGCCAGCTCACCTTTAGCGGGACCGACGGGGGAGCAGTACTTC. The full variable domain, rest sourced from reference TRBV18 and TRBJ2-7, is NAGVMQNPRHLVRRRGQEARLRCSPMKGHSHVYWYRQLPEEGLKFMVYLQKENIIDESGMPKERFSAEFPKEGPSILRIQQVVRGDSAAYFCASSPLAGPTGEQYFGPGTRLTVT.

The CDR3 DNA follows: TGTGCCAGCAGCAAGCGGACAGGGGGACCCTCTGGGGCCAACGTCCTGACTTTC. Amino acid sequence: CASSKRTGGPSGANVLTF. V and J are TRBV9 and TRBJ2-6; 10 bases map to TRBD1. The germline V gene encodes CDR1 SGDLS and CDR2 YYNGEE. The CDR3 is made up of 18 amino acids. The J segment lost 0 bases and the V segment lost 4 bases, leaving 7 bases of the junction unmatched.

This chain connects TRBV5-1 to TRBJ1-2; 8 bases are a match to TRBD1. Trimming took 3 bases from V and 4 from J; bases not matched to a gene: 2. CDR1 and CDR2 (germline): SGHRS, YFSETQ. The CDR3 is 13 amino acids. The CDR3 reads CASSSTGAYGYTF. CDR3 coding DNA: TGCGCCAGCAGCTCGACAGGGGCCTATGGCTACACCTTC. Using reference TRBV5-1 and TRBJ1-2 for the parts outside the CDR3, the full variable domain is KAGVTQTPRYLIKTRGQQVTLSCSPISGHRSVSWYQQTPGQGLQFLFEYFSETQRNKGNFPGRFSGRQFSNSRSEMNVSTLELGDSALYLCASSSTGAYGYTFGSGTRLTVV.

This clone has only a few counts. The rearrangement uses TRBV5-1 and TRBJ2-7; TRBD1 matches 7 bases. The ends lost 4 bases at V and 7 bases at J; junction bases unmatched: 8. Germline CDR1 reads SGHRS; CDR2 reads YFSETQ. The CDR3 contains 13 residues. For the CDR3, the DNA is TGCGCCAGCAGCGACGACAGGGTTAGGGAGCAGTACTTC. Protein: CASSDDRVREQYF.

The chain recombines TRBV12-5 with TRBJ2-3; D remains unclear. CDR1 LGHNT and CDR2 FRNRAP come from the germline V gene. With 0 bases removed from V and 6 bases from J, the gap between germline ends came to 16 bases. CDR3 length equals 16 residues. CDR3: CASGLVPLSQKDTQYF. The CDR3 DNA reads TGTGCTAGTGGTTTGGTTCCCCTCTCTCAGAAGGATACGCAGTATTTT.

This clone showed up just a few times. This rearrangement joins TRBV10-1 to TRBJ2-2; 7 nucleotides agree with TRBD2. Germline V gives CDR1 WNHNN, CDR2 SYGVQD (reference sequence). The CDR3 loop spans 15 amino acids. The trim removed 3 bases at V and 2 bases at J, leaving 3 bases unmatched. The CDR3 protein is CASSDPAGNTGELFF. The CDR3 region has the DNA TGCGCCAGCAGTGATCCAGCGGGAAACACCGGGGAGCTGTTTTTT.

The chain employs TRBV6-1 and TRBJ2-1; TRBD2 agrees at 8 bases. The J segment lost 6 bases and the V segment lost 5 bases, leaving 3 bases of the junction unmatched. The V gene's germline CDR1 is MNHNS and CDR2 SASEGT. The CDR3 contains 13 residues. In nucleotides, the CDR3 is TGTGCCAGCAGTCTGGCGGGAGGCAATGAGCAGTTCTTC. It specifies CASSLAGGNEQFF.

The chain is built from TRBV4-2 and TRBJ2-3; 8 nucleotides line up with TRBD1. V lost 2 bases to trimming and J lost 10 bases; unmatched junction nucleotides: 5. Germline CDR1 and CDR2: LGHNA and YNFKEQ. The CDR3 covers 13 residues. DNA of the CDR3: TGTGCCAGCAGCCAACAGACAGGGGACGCGCAGTATTTT. This gives the protein CASSQQTGDAQYF.

This chain uses TRBV19 with TRBJ2-5, with TRBD2 matching 10 bases. The germline V gene encodes CDR1 LNHDA and CDR2 SQIVND (reference sequence). This CDR3 contains 18 residues. V dropped 5 bases and J dropped 4; count of bases not matched to a gene: 16. CDR3 nucleotides: TGTGCCAGTAGTGCCACCCGTAGGGAGCGGGAGGGCGGAGAGACCCAGTACTTC. Translated, it gives CASSATRREREGGETQYF.